A selection of T cell receptor beta chains follows, all from one sample in a study of cytomegalovirus exposure and HLA in healthy donors. Profiling relied on immunoSEQ multiplex PCR, and the TCRdb table lists in-frame clones only, not all of them. The sample holds 150,000 or so clones; almost 80% are singletons and the top ten take approximately 6.9%. What was sequenced was PBMCs. These receptors all stem from a woman aged 40 to 50 in good health and CMV-seropositive. The CDR3 runs from the conserved cysteine through the conserved F or W. A D gene is named only where the DNA matches it firmly. Rows give clone size only sometimes, using once, few, many, or a class for an expanded clone.

CDR3nt	CDR3aa	j_gene	d_gene	v_gene	abundance
TGCGCCAGCAGACTACAGGGGGTTGGAAACACCATATATTTT	CASRLQGVGNTIYF	TRBJ1-3	TRBD1	TRBV5-1	once
TGTGCCAGCAGTGAAGAAACGGCACTAGCGGGGGTCTACAATGAGCAGTTCTTC	CASSEETALAGVYNEQFF	TRBJ2-1	TRBD2	TRBV6-1	once
TGTGCCAGCAGCGGCGGGGGGCTCACAGATACGCAGTATTTT	CASSGGGLTDTQYF	TRBJ2-3	TRBD2	TRBV2	NA
TGTGCCAGTAGTTACAGGGTCGACGAGCAGTACTTC	CASSYRVDEQYF	TRBJ2-7	NA	TRBV19	NA
TGCGCCAGCAGCGGGACTAGAGGGGACTACGAGCAGTACTTC	CASSGTRGDYEQYF	TRBJ2-7	TRBD2	TRBV5-1	NA
TGTGCCAGCTCAGTACAGGGCGACACTGAAGCTTTCTTT	CASSVQGDTEAFF	TRBJ1-1	NA	TRBV18	NA
TGTGCCAGCAGCTCTAGCGGGGGGTACAATGAGCAGTTCTTC	CASSSSGGYNEQFF	TRBJ2-1	TRBD2	TRBV7-9	NA
TGTGCCAGCAGTTACTCAGGGAGCGAGCAGTACTTC	CASSYSGSEQYF	TRBJ2-7	NA	TRBV6-5	NA
TGTGCCAGCAACTATGACTTGACCCTGAGCACAGATACGCAGTATTTT	CASNYDLTLSTDTQYF	TRBJ2-3	NA	TRBV5-4	NA
TGTGCCAGCAAGCCAAGCGGGGGATACACAGATACGCAGTATTTT	CASKPSGGYTDTQYF	TRBJ2-3	TRBD2	TRBV7-3	few
TGCGCCAGCAGCCAATCAGGGGCGGGCACCGGGGAGCTGTTTTTT	CASSQSGAGTGELFF	TRBJ2-2	NA	TRBV4-1	NA
TGTGCCAGCAGCTTGCAGGGGGGCGGCACAGATACGCAGTATTTT	CASSLQGGGTDTQYF	TRBJ2-3	NA	TRBV5-6	few
TGTGCCAGCAGTTTTAGCGGGGGGGCCGAGGAGACCCAGTACTTC	CASSFSGGAEETQYF	TRBJ2-5	TRBD2	TRBV6-1	NA
TGTGCCAGCAGCGGACTAGCGGGGGGCGTGGAGACCCAGTACTTC	CASSGLAGGVETQYF	TRBJ2-5	TRBD2	TRBV5-6	NA
TGTGCCAGCAGTGTCCAGGGGCTTAACACTGAAGCTTTCTTT	CASSVQGLNTEAFF	TRBJ1-1	NA	TRBV2	few
TGTGCCAGCAGACCTAACAGGGATCGACAGCCCCAGCATTTT	CASRPNRDRQPQHF	TRBJ1-5	NA	TRBV25-1	NA
TGTGCCAGTAGTATAGGGGACTACCCCTACGAGCAGTACTTC	CASSIGDYPYEQYF	TRBJ2-7	TRBD2	TRBV19	NA
TGTGCCAGCAGCTTGTTTGGGACAGGGGGCTTTGGCACTGAAGCTTTCTTT	CASSLFGTGGFGTEAFF	TRBJ1-1	TRBD1	TRBV5-4	NA
TGCGCCAGCAGCTTGAGTAGAGGAGGTGAAGCTTTCTTT	CASSLSRGGEAFF	TRBJ1-1	NA	TRBV5-1	few
TGCGCCAGCAGCAAACTAGTAGCGGCGGAGAATGAGCAGTTCTTC	CASSKLVAAENEQFF	TRBJ2-1	NA	TRBV5-1	NA
TGTGCCAGCAGCGCTACCGCAAAACAGGCGGCAGGAGCAAGTCAGCCCCAGCATTTT	CASSATAKQAAGASQPQHF	TRBJ1-5	NA	TRBV9	NA
TGTGCCAGCTCACGTGCGGGACAGGGGGCTGAAGCTTTCTTT	CASSRAGQGAEAFF	TRBJ1-1	TRBD1	TRBV18	NA